These 16 T cell receptor beta chains were all obtained from the same sample, sequenced in a study of identical twins. TCRdb redid the calling of the 5' RACE reads with MiXCR, one entry per CDR3 protein. The sample has 150,000 or so distinct CDR3 sequences, around 3.5% seen once; the top ten hold approximately 7.6%. Sequenced: memory T cells sorted from blood. The source is a young man in good health.

This clonotype was recorded at least ten times. The CDR3 spells CASSQGSNMIQETQYF. CDR3 nucleotide sequence: TGTGCCAGCAGCCAAGGGTCGAATATGATCCAAGAGACCCAGTACTTC. V usage is TRBV4-2 and J usage is TRBJ2-5; no reliable D call. Germline V gene data show CDR1 as LGHNA and CDR2 as YNFKEQ. V gave up 1 base and J gave up 1 base, with 13 bases separating them. The CDR3 extends over 16 amino acids.

This clonotype showed up many times. The chain carries TRBV11-3 and TRBJ2-1; D remains ambiguous. The germline gives CDR1 SGHNT, CDR2 YENEEA. The CDR3 spans 14 residues. Trimming cost V 1 base and J 8 bases, with 12 bases left between them. The CDR3 region has the DNA TGTGCCAGCAGCTTAGGTCGGCTGTCCGATGAGCAGTTCTTC. It is translated as CASSLGRLSDEQFF.

Ten or more counts support this clonotype. This rearrangement joins TRBV12-3 or TRBV12-4 to TRBJ2-1; TRBD2 agrees at 13 bases. J was trimmed by 0 bases and V by 2 bases; bases with no gene match: 4. The CDR3 is made up of 18 amino acids. The CDR3 DNA is TGTGCCAGCAGTTTATGGGGACTAGCGGGGCCCTCCTACAATGAGCAGTTCTTC. This sequence encodes CASSLWGLAGPSYNEQFF.

The sample holds many counts of this clonotype. The rearrangement joins TRBV3-1 to TRBJ2-5; no firm D call. Per the germline V gene, CDR1 is LGHDT and CDR2 is YNNKEL (reference sequence). Trimming left V 1 base short and J 2 bases short, with 14 bases between. This CDR3 has 16 residues. CDR3 sequence: CASSQVASQPQETQYF. The CDR3 coding sequence is TGTGCCAGCAGCCAAGTCGCATCGCAACCACAAGAGACCCAGTACTTC.

Ten or more counts support this clonotype. The chain uses TRBV28 and TRBJ2-2; 7 bases agree with TRBD1. V lost 8 bases and J lost 0; bases outside the gene matches: 0. Per the germline V gene, CDR1 is MDHEN and CDR2 is SYDVKM. This CDR3 contains 13 residues. The CDR3 DNA follows: TGTGCCAGCCAGGGGGCGAACACCGGGGAGCTGTTTTTT. This codes for CASQGANTGELFF.

This clonotype was observed at least ten times. The rearrangement links TRBV20-1 to TRBJ2-1, with D tentatively TRBD1 (5 bases). The CDR3 has 16 amino acids. Germline-derived CDR1 and CDR2 are DFQATT and SNEGSKA (reference sequence). V gave up 1 base and J gave up 5 bases, with 18 bases separating them. This chain's CDR3 is CSARGGRGWTDNEQFF. CDR3 DNA sequence: TGCAGTGCTAGAGGGGGCCGCGGATGGACCGACAATGAGCAGTTCTTC.

This clonotype is medium-sized within its sample. This chain uses TRBV12-3 or TRBV12-4 with TRBJ2-3; D perhaps matches TRBD2 (6 bases). There are 15 residues in the CDR3. Trimming left V 10 bases short and J 4 bases short, with 21 bases between. The CDR3 loop reads CATTRERIRADTQYF. The CDR3 nucleotides read TGTGCCACCACCCGGGAGAGGATTAGGGCAGATACGCAGTATTTT.

This clonotype was recorded many times. The chain employs TRBV7-9 and TRBJ2-3; 8 bases map to TRBD1. Germline V gene lookup returns CDR1 SEHNR and CDR2 FQNEAQ (reference sequence). The CDR3 is 17 amino acids. V gave up 5 bases and J gave up 1 base; unmatched junction bases: 11. The CDR3 nucleotides are TGTGCCAGCAGCGGCAGCAGGGGGCGGTCGGGCACAGATACGCAGTATTTT. Its protein product is CASSGSRGRSGTDTQYF.

This clonotype was found many times. J is TRBJ1-1 and V is TRBV5-6; 9 bases are a match to TRBD1. The CDR3 length is 17 residues. Losses at the gene ends were 4 bases for V and 0 bases for J; bases not matched to a gene: 10. CDR1 and CDR2 from the germline V gene are SGHDT and YYEEEE. The CDR3 DNA reads TGTGCCAGCAGCCCCGGGACAGGGTTTGACATGAACACTGAAGCTTTCTTT. This gives the protein CASSPGTGFDMNTEAFF.

Ten or more counts support this clonotype. For the CDR3, the DNA is TGCAGTGCTAGAGGGGGGACTTCAACTAATGAAAAACTGTTTTTT. Amino acids: CSARGGTSTNEKLFF. The chain carries TRBV20-1 and TRBJ1-4, with TRBD1 as a possible D gene (5 bases). The ends were cut back, 1 base at V and 0 bases at J, with 9 bases in the middle. The CDR3 runs 15 residues. CDR1 is DFQATT and CDR2 is SNEGSKA in the germline V gene (reference sequence).

This clonotype was picked up many times. This chain uses TRBV24-1 with TRBJ2-4; D call uncertain. Germline CDR1 is KGHDR and CDR2 is SFDVKD. The CDR3 spans 16 residues. The germline V and J ends were trimmed by 3 bases and 8 bases, with 19 bases remaining between them. CDR3 residues: CATSDGRTPPGDIQYF. For the CDR3, the DNA is TGTGCCACCAGTGATGGTAGGACCCCGCCTGGAGACATTCAGTACTTC.

This clonotype was seen many times. This chain joins TRBV15 and TRBJ2-3; 9 nucleotides align to TRBD1. CDR3 length equals 17 residues. V gave up 0 bases and J gave up 0 bases; unmatched junction bases: 4. From germline, CDR1 is LNHNV and CDR2 YYDKDF (reference sequence). The CDR3 DNA reads TGTGCCACCAGCAGAGATCTTGGGACAGGGAGCACAGATACGCAGTATTTT. It specifies CATSRDLGTGSTDTQYF.

This clonotype was picked up many times. The germline gene is not matched at one end of the junction; a read error may be the cause. This chain links TRBV29-1 with TRBJ2-1; weak D call: TRBD2 (5 bases). CDR1 is SQVTM, CDR2 ANQGSEA, per germline. There are 13 residues in the CDR3. The CDR3 nucleotides read TGTAGCGACCTAGGACTCCGCAGTAATGAGCAGTTCTTC. It encodes CSDLGLRSNEQFF.

This clonotype was counted ten times or more. The chain has TRBV14 and TRBJ1-1; 11 positions agree with TRBD1. The CDR3 totals 15 residues. Germline loops: CDR1 SGHDN, CDR2 FVKESK. Trimming at V came to 4 bases and at J to 3 bases, leaving 4 bases not matched to a gene. CDR3 nucleotides: TGTGCCAGCAGCCGATGGGGACAGGGGGACACTGAAGCTTTCTTT. Residues: CASSRWGQGDTEAFF.

The sample holds many counts of this clonotype. The chain is built from TRBV6-5 and TRBJ2-7; D may correspond to TRBD1 or TRBD2 (5 bases each). Germline CDR1 reads MNHEY; CDR2 reads SVGAGI. This CDR3 spans 15 amino acids. V lost 4 bases and J 4 bases, leaving 17 bases between the germline ends. CDR3 region: CASSFSPGWGYEQYF. The CDR3 DNA reads TGTGCCAGCAGTTTTTCCCCGGGGTGGGGGTACGAGCAGTACTTC.

This clonotype was counted at least ten times. This rearrangement joins TRBV10-3 to TRBJ2-5; a weak D match, TRBD2 (7 bases). V lost 0 bases and J 2 bases, leaving 13 bases between the germline ends. The CDR3 is 16 amino acids. Germline V lookup: CDR1 ENHRY, CDR2 SYGVKD. The CDR3 here is CAISESAGRGQETQYF. In DNA, the CDR3 is TGTGCCATCAGTGAGTCGGCGGGGAGGGGGCAAGAGACCCAGTACTTC.